This T cell receptor (beta chain) was identified in a study of cytomegalovirus exposure and HLA in healthy donors. Trimming cost V 5 bases and J 6 bases; bases outside gene matches: 10. The CDR3 is 14 amino acids. Germline loops: CDR1 SEHNR, CDR2 FQNEAQ (reference sequence). Primers for the PCR totalled 60 Vbeta and 13 Jbeta. The repertoire was sequenced with immunoSEQ multiplex PCR; TCRdb's copy has only in-frame clones and lacks some. The table includes fewer than 130,000 clones, approximately 78% detected once. This sequence originates from a woman aged 30 to 39 in good health and CMV-seronegative. The specimen was PBMCs. The rearrangement links TRBV7-9 to TRBJ2-7, with TRBD2 identical over 7 bases. The chain's CDR3 is CASSEDGGFFEQYF. CDR3 nucleotides: TGTGCCAGCAGCGAAGACGGGGGGTTTTTCGAGCAGTACTTC.